Presented here are 9 T cell receptor beta chains from one specimen sequenced in a study of cytotoxic CD8 clonotypes in ibrutinib-treated CLL (dated by TCRdb to the early 2020s). Library preparation employed the immunoSEQ multiplex PCR assay. TCRdb re-hosts the immuneACCESS table, in-frame sequences only. Its copies lack some clones; in the studies checked, an unresolved V gene accounts for under half of them, and the cause for the rest is not known. The table for this sample lists tens of thousands of clones; 70% to 85% of them were counted only once. The biggest ten clones account for roughly 25% of the sample. Sample: PBMCs, taken before ibrutinib treatment. The receptors were gathered from a human donor with chronic lymphocytic leukemia.

The J gene is TRBJ2-3, the V gene TRBV7-9; 8 nucleotides align to TRBD2. The CDR3 runs to 15 residues. Germline CDR1 is SEHNR and CDR2 is FQNEAQ (reference sequence). V was pared by 5 bases and J by 8 bases, with 12 bases of the junction left unmatched. The CDR3 reads CASSQTSALGGTQYF. In DNA, the CDR3 is TGTGCCAGCAGCCAGACTAGCGCCCTTGGGGGTACGCAGTATTTT. Looking up the rest from reference TRBV7-9 and TRBJ2-3 gives the full variable domain: DTGVSQNPRHKITKRGQNVTFRCDPISEHNRLYWYRQTLGQGPEFLTYFQNEAQLEKSRLLSDRFSAERPKGSFSTLEIQRTEQGDSAMYLCASSQTSALGGTQYFGPGTRLTVL.

This rearrangement joins TRBV27 to TRBJ2-3, with a tentative D call TRBD2 (7 bases). The CDR3 is 18 amino acids. The germline V and J ends were trimmed by 6 bases and 2 bases, with 24 bases remaining between them. Germline CDR1 reads MNHEY; CDR2 reads SMNVEV (reference sequence). CDR3 DNA sequence: TGTGCCAGCAGAATTAAGGGGGGAGGGCTAGTCGACACAGATACGCAGTATTTT. Translating it yields CASRIKGGGLVDTDTQYF.

The J gene is TRBJ2-5, the V gene TRBV4-2, with 8 bases identical to TRBD1. This CDR3 spans 14 amino acids. From germline, CDR1 is LGHNA and CDR2 YNFKEQ. V lost 3 bases to trimming and J lost 5 bases; unmatched junction nucleotides: 5. CDR3 region: CASSHKRQGETQYF. DNA for the CDR3: TGTGCCAGCAGCCATAAACGACAGGGGGAGACCCAGTACTTC.

The CDR3 region is CASSLSRDRGLPSYEQYF. The DNA for the CDR3 is TGTGCCAGCTCACTTTCCCGGGACAGGGGGTTACCCTCCTACGAGCAGTACTTC. The chain has TRBV18 and TRBJ2-7; 11 bases align to TRBD1. The germline V gene has CDR1 KGHSH and CDR2 LQKENI. This CDR3 has 18 residues. J gave up 0 bases and V 4 bases, and 11 bases lay outside the gene matches.

V usage is TRBV6-5 and J usage is TRBJ2-7; 7 nucleotides line up with TRBD1. The CDR3 is 15 amino acids. The junction had 8 bases not matched to a gene; V was cut back by 6 bases and J by 0 bases. The germline gives CDR1 MNHEY, CDR2 SVGAGI. The CDR3 DNA sequence: TGTGCCAGCAGCCCCGACAGGGTTCCCTCCTACGAGCAGTACTTC. Its translation: CASSPDRVPSYEQYF.

CDR3 sequence (DNA): TGTGCCAGCATGGGGACTGTTACGCAGTATTTT. This gives the protein CASMGTVTQYF. The chain recombines TRBV2 with TRBJ2-3; TRBD2 might be the D (6 bases). V dropped 7 bases and J dropped 8 bases, with 10 bases sitting between them. The CDR3 runs to 11 residues. Per germline, CDR1 SNHLY and CDR2 FYNNEI. Using reference TRBV2 and TRBJ2-3 for the parts outside the CDR3, the full variable domain is EPEVTQTPSHQVTQMGQEVILRCVPISNHLYFYWYRQILGQKVEFLVSFYNNEISEKSEIFDDQFSVERPDGSNFTLKIRSTKLEDSAMYFCASMGTVTQYFGPGTRLTVL.

V is TRBV5-1 and J is TRBJ1-2; D possibly corresponds to TRBD1 (5 bases). V was clipped by 0 bases and J by 2 bases, with 5 bases between them. This CDR3 region has 13 residues. Germline loops: CDR1 SGHRS, CDR2 YFSETQ. The CDR3 DNA sequence: TGCGCCAGCAGCTTGGGACAGAACTATGGCTACACCTTC. Encoded protein: CASSLGQNYGYTF. The full variable domain, its missing parts supplied by reference TRBV5-1 and TRBJ1-2, is KAGVTQTPRYLIKTRGQQVTLSCSPISGHRSVSWYQQTPGQGLQFLFEYFSETQRNKGNFPGRFSGRQFSNSRSEMNVSTLELGDSALYLCASSLGQNYGYTFGSGTRLTVV.

The chain joins TRBV18 to TRBJ2-5, with no clear D. V lost 4 bases and J lost 2, with 5 bases in between. Germline V gene sequence: CDR1 KGHSH, CDR2 LQKENI. This CDR3 spans 12 amino acids. The DNA of the CDR3 is TGTGCCAGCTCACGCAATCAAGAGACCCAGTACTTC. Amino acids: CASSRNQETQYF.

J is TRBJ2-1 and V is TRBV19, with D possibly matching TRBD2 (5 bases). Trimming left V 6 bases short and J 7 bases short, with 10 bases between. Per the germline V gene, CDR1 is LNHDA and CDR2 is SQIVND (reference sequence). CDR3 length: 12 amino acids. Here the CDR3 reads CASSGPGNEQFF. The DNA of the CDR3 is TGTGCCAGTAGCGGACCGGGGAATGAGCAGTTCTTC.